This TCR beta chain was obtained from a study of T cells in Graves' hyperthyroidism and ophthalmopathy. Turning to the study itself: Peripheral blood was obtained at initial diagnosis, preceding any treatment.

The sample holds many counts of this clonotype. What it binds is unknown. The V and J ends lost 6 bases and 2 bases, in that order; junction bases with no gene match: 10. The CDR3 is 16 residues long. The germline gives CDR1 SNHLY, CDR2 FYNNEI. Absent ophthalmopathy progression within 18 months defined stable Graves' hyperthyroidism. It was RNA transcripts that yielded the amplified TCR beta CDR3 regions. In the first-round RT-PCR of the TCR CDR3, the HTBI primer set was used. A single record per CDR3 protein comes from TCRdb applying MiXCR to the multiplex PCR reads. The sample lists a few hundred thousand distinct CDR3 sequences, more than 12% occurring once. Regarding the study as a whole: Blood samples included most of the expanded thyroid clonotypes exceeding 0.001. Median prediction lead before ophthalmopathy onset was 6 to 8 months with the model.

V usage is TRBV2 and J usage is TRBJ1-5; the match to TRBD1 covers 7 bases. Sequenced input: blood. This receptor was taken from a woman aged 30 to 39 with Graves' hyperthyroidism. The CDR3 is CASSGQDSGGNQPQHF. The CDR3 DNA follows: TGTGCCAGCAGCGGACAGGACTCGGGAGGCAATCAGCCCCAGCATTTT.